The text below deals with one TCR beta chain. Antigen unknown. These data originate in a study of cytomegalovirus exposure and HLA in healthy donors. Whole-study results and caveats: Solely CMV serostatus was available to characterize immune exposure. TCR beta V- and J-gene trimming, according to a later analysis, was linked to a missense DCLRE1C variant. The study found most TCR sequences rare, yet found some public TCRs in many donors.

The primer mix had 60 Vbeta and 13 Jbeta primers. TCRdb's copy holds only in-frame clones and misses some; the assay was immunoSEQ multiplex PCR. The table includes approximately 120,000 clones, about 86% detected once. With 0 bases removed from V and 3 bases from J, the gap between germline ends came to 8 bases. This CDR3 is 14 amino acids long. Germline CDR1 MNHNS, CDR2 SASEGT. The genes are TRBV6-1 and TRBJ1-2, with D uncertain. Input material: PBMCs. This TCR came from a woman in her 30s in good health and CMV-seronegative. CDR3: CASSEANGYYGYTF. Written as DNA, the CDR3 is TGTGCCAGCAGTGAAGCAAACGGTTACTATGGCTACACCTTC.